This is a list of T cell receptor beta chains from one sample in a study of cytomegalovirus exposure and HLA in healthy donors. Only in-frame clones appear in the TCRdb table, and some are missing; sequencing was by immunoSEQ multiplex PCR. Of about 130,000 clones detected, approximately 69% appear once; the ten largest clones hold around 6.6%. The sample taken for sequencing was PBMCs. The receptors shown here come from a man in his forties in good health and CMV-seropositive. Both conserved end residues are part of each CDR3. Fields, in order: V gene, D gene, clone size, J gene, CDR3 protein, CDR3 DNA. D genes are given only for firm matches. Clone size is not always given. Where it is, it says once, few, many or a class for expanded clones.

TRBV4-1	-	-	TRBJ2-7	CASSQDREIDEQYF	TGCGCCAGCAGCCAAGACAGGGAAATCGACGAGCAGTACTTC
TRBV5-1	-	once	TRBJ1-2	CASSLGGEPHYGYTF	TGCGCCAGCAGCTTGGGGGGAGAGCCTCACTATGGCTACACCTTC
TRBV7-8	TRBD1	-	TRBJ2-7	CASRLGIQRVTGTPYEQYF	TGTGCCAGCAGGTTAGGAATTCAACGTGTGACAGGGACCCCCTACGAGCAGTACTTC
TRBV5-6	TRBD1	-	TRBJ1-4	CASSFPGTGAVELFF	TGTGCCAGCAGCTTCCCCGGGACAGGGGCTGTGGAACTGTTTTTT
TRBV5-6	-	few	TRBJ2-5	CASNGEQGAETQYF	TGTGCCAGCAACGGGGAACAGGGAGCAGAGACCCAGTACTTC
TRBV5-1	-	many	TRBJ1-3	CASSLQGLSSGNTIYF	TGCGCCAGCAGCTTACAGGGATTGAGCTCTGGAAACACCATATATTTT
TRBV19	-	once	TRBJ2-5	CASSIKLANMQETQYF	TGTGCCAGTAGTATTAAGCTAGCAAACATGCAAGAGACCCAGTACTTC
TRBV28	TRBD2	-	TRBJ2-7	CASRLAGGGGRYEQYF	TGTGCCAGCAGGCTAGCGGGAGGGGGAGGTCGCTACGAGCAGTACTTC
TRBV10-1	-	-	TRBJ2-5	CASSESRGGGETQYF	TGCGCCAGCAGTGAGTCGAGGGGAGGCGGGGAGACCCAGTACTTC
TRBV5-8	-	-	TRBJ2-3	CASSVHRWQLTDTQYF	TGTGCCAGCAGCGTTCACAGATGGCAGCTCACAGATACGCAGTATTTT
TRBV5-4	-	-	TRBJ1-4	CASSLESATNEKLFF	TGTGCCAGCAGCTTGGAGAGTGCAACTAATGAAAAACTGTTTTTT
TRBV27	TRBD2	-	TRBJ2-3	CASNPWTSGSDTQYF	TGTGCCAGCAACCCCTGGACTAGCGGGAGTGATACGCAGTATTTT
TRBV6-1	TRBD2	few	TRBJ2-7	CASSEMASGISYEQYF	TGTGCCAGCAGTGAAATGGCTAGCGGGATTTCCTACGAGCAGTACTTC
TRBV5-1	-	-	TRBJ2-3	CASTPGGLNTQYF	TGCGCCAGCACGCCCGGGGGGCTGAATACGCAGTATTTT
TRBV7-9	-	-	TRBJ2-7	CASSVGGDYEQYF	TGTGCCAGCAGCGTCGGCGGCGATTACGAGCAGTACTTC